A selection of T cell receptor beta chains follows, all from one sample in a study of immune reconstitution after stem cell transplant in scleroderma. A single record per CDR3 protein comes from TCRdb applying MiXCR to the RT-PCR reads. Among 1,500 or so distinct CDR3 sequences listed, approximately 14% were seen once. Collection of the sample occurred before or after autologous hematopoietic stem cell transplantation (not recorded which). These receptors were taken from a female donor with systemic sclerosis. The CDR3 runs from the conserved cysteine through the conserved F or W. A D gene is named only where the DNA matches it firmly. Rows give clone size only sometimes, using once, few, many, or a class for an expanded clone.

NA,NA,TRBJ2-5,TRBV10-2,CASMSGEETQYF,TGCGCCAGCATGTCGGGAGAAGAGACCCAGTACTTC
once,NA,TRBJ2-2,TRBV29-1,CSVQARGNTGELFF,TGCAGCGTTCAGGCCAGGGGGAACACCGGGGAGCTGTTTTTT
few,NA,TRBJ2-5,TRBV12-3/TRBV12-4,CASSIPPRETQYF,TGTGCCAGCAGTATCCCCCCGCGAGAGACCCAGTACTTC
few,NA,TRBJ1-5,TRBV5-5,CASSLDWNQNQPQHF,TGTGCCAGCAGCTTGGATTGGAACCAGAATCAGCCCCAGCATTTT
medium-sized,NA,TRBJ1-2,TRBV7-2,CASSSSTGRQAEGYTF,TGTGCCAGCAGCTCCTCTACCGGGAGACAGGCGGAGGGCTACACCTTC
medium-sized,NA,TRBJ1-1,TRBV28,CASIPDGMNTEAFF,TGTGCCAGCATCCCGGACGGGATGAACACTGAAGCTTTCTTT
medium-sized,TRBD2,TRBJ2-1,TRBV18,CASSTPRGPGGRNEQFF,TGTGCCAGCTCTACTCCGAGGGGTCCGGGAGGTCGCAATGAGCAGTTCTTC
medium-sized,TRBD2,TRBJ2-7,TRBV20-1,CSARDFHSGSSYEQYF,TGCAGTGCTAGAGATTTTCATAGCGGGAGCTCCTACGAGCAGTACTTC
medium-sized,TRBD1,TRBJ1-1,TRBV5-1,CASSLTTTGGNTEAFF,TGCGCCAGCAGCTTGACCACCACAGGGGGGAACACTGAAGCTTTCTTT
medium-sized,TRBD2,TRBJ2-1,TRBV7-2,CASSPASGATYNEQFF,TGTGCCAGCAGCCCCGCTAGCGGAGCGACCTACAATGAGCAGTTCTTC
few,TRBD1,TRBJ2-1,TRBV2,CASSEPGQGENEQFF,TGTGCCAGCAGTGAACCGGGACAGGGGGAAAATGAGCAGTTCTTC
large,NA,TRBJ1-4,TRBV20-1,CSAGPATNEKLFF,TGCAGTGCTGGGCCAGCAACTAATGAAAAACTGTTTTTT
NA,NA,TRBJ1-2,TRBV20-1,CSARDQGRYYGYTF,TGCAGTGCTAGAGATCAGGGCAGGTACTATGGCTACACCTTC
NA,NA,TRBJ2-5,TRBV6-5,CASSYGDSTQYF,TGTGCCAGCAGTTACGGAGACTCGACCCAGTACTTC
NA,NA,TRBJ2-2,TRBV11-2,CARSLVRDGELFF,TGTGCCAGAAGCTTAGTCAGGGACGGGGAGCTGTTTTTT
medium-sized,NA,TRBJ1-5,TRBV7-3,CASSSRGESGNQPQHF,TGTGCCAGCAGCTCTAGGGGAGAGAGTGGCAATCAGCCCCAGCATTTT
few,NA,TRBJ1-1,TRBV25-1,CASSPTANTEAFF,TGTGCCAGCAGCCCAACAGCCAACACTGAAGCTTTCTTT
medium-sized,TRBD2,TRBJ2-3,TRBV19,CASSSQGGGGRTDTQYF,TGTGCCAGTAGTAGCCAGGGCGGCGGGGGACGCACAGATACGCAGTATTTT